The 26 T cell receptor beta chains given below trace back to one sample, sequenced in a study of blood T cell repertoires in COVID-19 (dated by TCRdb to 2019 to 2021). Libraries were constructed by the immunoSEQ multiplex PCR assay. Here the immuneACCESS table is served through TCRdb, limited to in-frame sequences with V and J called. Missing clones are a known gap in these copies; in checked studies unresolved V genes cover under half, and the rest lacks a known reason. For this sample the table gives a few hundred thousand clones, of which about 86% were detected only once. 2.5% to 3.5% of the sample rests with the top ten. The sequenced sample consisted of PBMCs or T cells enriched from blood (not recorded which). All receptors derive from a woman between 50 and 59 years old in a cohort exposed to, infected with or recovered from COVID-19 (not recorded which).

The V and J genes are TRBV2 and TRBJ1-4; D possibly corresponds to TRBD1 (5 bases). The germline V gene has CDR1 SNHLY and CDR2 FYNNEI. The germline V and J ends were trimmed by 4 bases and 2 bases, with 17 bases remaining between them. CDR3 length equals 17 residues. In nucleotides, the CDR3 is TGTGCCAGCAGTGCCGGCAGGGAGGGCGCGACTAATGAAAAACTGTTTTTT. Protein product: CASSAGREGATNEKLFF.

CDR3 bases: TGCAGCGTTGAAGAGAGACAGGGTACAGAGCAGTACTTC. Encoded protein: CSVEERQGTEQYF. The V and J genes are TRBV29-1 and TRBJ2-7; 7 bases map to TRBD1. CDR3 length: 13 amino acids. V was pared by 0 bases and J by 7 bases, with 6 bases of the junction left unmatched. Germline V gene lookup returns CDR1 SQVTM and CDR2 ANQGSEA.

CDR3 in amino acids: CASSQQDTQNEKLFF. The CDR3 coding sequence is TGTGCCAGCAGCCAACAGGACACCCAAAATGAAAAACTGTTTTTT. V gene TRBV7-3 combines with J gene TRBJ1-4; D may be TRBD1 (5 bases). In germline, CDR1 is SGHTA, CDR2 FQGTGA. This CDR3 region has 15 residues. V lost 5 bases to trimming and J lost 5 bases, with 15 bases between them.

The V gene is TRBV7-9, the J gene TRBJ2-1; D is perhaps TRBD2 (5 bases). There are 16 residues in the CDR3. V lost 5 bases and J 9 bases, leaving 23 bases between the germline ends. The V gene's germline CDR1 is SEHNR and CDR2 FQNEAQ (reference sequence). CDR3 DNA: TGTGCCAGCAGCCGCTCCGCCGCAGACCCGGCGGGTGAGCAGTTCTTC. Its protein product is CASSRSAADPAGEQFF.

For the CDR3, the DNA is TGTGCCAGTAGTATCGGGTACAGGACGAACACTGAAGCTTTCTTT. It yields the protein CASSIGYRTNTEAFF. The chain has TRBV19 and TRBJ1-1, with D maybe TRBD1 (5 bases). Germline-derived CDR1 and CDR2 are LNHDA and SQIVND (reference sequence). V lost 3 bases, J lost 1 base, and 12 bases lay in between. This CDR3 is built from 15 residues.

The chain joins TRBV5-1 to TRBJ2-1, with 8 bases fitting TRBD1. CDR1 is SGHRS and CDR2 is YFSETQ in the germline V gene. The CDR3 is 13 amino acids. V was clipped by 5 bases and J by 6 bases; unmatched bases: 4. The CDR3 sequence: CASRPTGANEQFF. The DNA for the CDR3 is TGCGCCAGCAGACCGACAGGGGCCAATGAGCAGTTCTTC.

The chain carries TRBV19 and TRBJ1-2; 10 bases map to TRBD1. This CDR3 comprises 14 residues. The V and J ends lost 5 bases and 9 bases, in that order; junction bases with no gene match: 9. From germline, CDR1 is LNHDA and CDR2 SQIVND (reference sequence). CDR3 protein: CASSFGTGEFRYTF. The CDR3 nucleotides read TGTGCCAGTAGTTTCGGGACAGGGGAGTTCCGCTACACCTTC.

The CDR3 coding sequence is TGTGCCAGCAGCGCCAGTTGGGGGGGGTCTGGAGAGCAGTACTTC. Translated: CASSASWGGSGEQYF. The chain is built from TRBV9 and TRBJ2-7; 7 bases match TRBD2. Germline V gives CDR1 SGDLS, CDR2 YYNGEE. Trimming cost V 3 bases and J 7 bases; bases outside gene matches: 13. The CDR3 loop spans 15 amino acids.

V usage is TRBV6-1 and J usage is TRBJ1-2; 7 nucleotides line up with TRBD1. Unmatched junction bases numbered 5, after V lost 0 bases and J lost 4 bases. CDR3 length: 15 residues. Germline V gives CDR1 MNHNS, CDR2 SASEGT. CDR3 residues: CASSEALQGPYGYTF. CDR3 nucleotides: TGTGCCAGCAGTGAAGCGTTACAGGGGCCCTATGGCTACACCTTC.

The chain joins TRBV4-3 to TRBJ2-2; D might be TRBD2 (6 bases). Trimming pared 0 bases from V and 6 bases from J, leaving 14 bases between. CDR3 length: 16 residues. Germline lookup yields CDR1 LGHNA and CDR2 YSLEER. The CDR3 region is CASSQDPGGGAGELFF. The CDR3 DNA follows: TGCGCCAGCAGCCAAGACCCCGGGGGAGGAGCCGGGGAGCTGTTTTTT.

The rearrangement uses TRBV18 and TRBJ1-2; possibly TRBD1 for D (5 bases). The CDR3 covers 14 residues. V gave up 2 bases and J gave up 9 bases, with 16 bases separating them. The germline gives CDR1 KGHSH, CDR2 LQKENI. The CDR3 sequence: CASSPKGHPARYTF. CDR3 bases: TGTGCCAGCTCACCAAAAGGACATCCTGCTCGCTACACCTTC.

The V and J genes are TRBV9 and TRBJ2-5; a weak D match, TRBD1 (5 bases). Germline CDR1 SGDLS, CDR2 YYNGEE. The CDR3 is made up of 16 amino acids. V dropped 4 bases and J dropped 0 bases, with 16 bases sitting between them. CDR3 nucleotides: TGTGCCAGCAGCCCCCAAGGCAGGGTGGACCAAGAGACCCAGTACTTC. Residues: CASSPQGRVDQETQYF.

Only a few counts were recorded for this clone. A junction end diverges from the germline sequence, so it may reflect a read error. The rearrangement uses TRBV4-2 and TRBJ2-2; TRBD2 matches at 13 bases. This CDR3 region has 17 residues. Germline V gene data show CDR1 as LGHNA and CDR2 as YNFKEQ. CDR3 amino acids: CASSKPGTSGNPGELFF. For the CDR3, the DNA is TGTGCCAGCAGCAAACCCGGGACTAGCGGGAACCCCGGGGAGCTGTTTTTT.

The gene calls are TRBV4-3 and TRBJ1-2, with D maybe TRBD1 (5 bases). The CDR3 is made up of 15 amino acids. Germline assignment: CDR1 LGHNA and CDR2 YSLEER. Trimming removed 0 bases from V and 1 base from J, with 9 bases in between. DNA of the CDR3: TGCGCCAGCAGCCAAGATACAGGCGTTAACTATGGCTACACCTTC. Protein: CASSQDTGVNYGYTF.

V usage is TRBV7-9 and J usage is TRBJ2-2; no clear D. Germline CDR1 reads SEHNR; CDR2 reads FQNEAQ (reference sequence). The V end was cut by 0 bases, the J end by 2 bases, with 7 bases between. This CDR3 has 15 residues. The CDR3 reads CASSLARVNTGELFF. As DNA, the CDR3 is TGTGCCAGCAGCTTAGCGAGAGTTAACACCGGGGAGCTGTTTTTT.

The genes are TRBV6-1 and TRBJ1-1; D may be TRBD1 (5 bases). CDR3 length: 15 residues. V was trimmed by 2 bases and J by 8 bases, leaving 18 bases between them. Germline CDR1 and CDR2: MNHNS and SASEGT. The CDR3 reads CASSEYRRPATEAFF. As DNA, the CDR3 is TGTGCCAGCAGTGAATACAGGAGACCAGCAACAGAAGCTTTCTTT.

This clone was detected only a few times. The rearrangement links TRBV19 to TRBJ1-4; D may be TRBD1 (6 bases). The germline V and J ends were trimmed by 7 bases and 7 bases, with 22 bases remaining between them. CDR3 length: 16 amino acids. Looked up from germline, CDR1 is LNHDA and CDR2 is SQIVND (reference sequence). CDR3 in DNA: TGTGCCAGTACCGATTTGGGAGGGGGTCAGGTTGAAAAACTGTTTTTT. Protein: CASTDLGGGQVEKLFF.

The CDR3 reads CASTRGRVINGYTF. The DNA for the CDR3 is TGTGCCAGCACCAGGGGCAGGGTAATTAATGGCTACACCTTC. V is TRBV7-2 and J is TRBJ1-2; the D gene is possibly TRBD1 (6 bases). Germline CDR1 reads SGHTA; CDR2 reads FQGNSA. V lost 7 bases to trimming and J lost 6 bases, with 18 bases between them. The CDR3 loop spans 14 amino acids.

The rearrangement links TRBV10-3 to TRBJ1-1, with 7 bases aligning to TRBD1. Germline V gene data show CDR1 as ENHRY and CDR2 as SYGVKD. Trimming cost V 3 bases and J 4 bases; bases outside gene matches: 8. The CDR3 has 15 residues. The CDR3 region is CAISDGRQGGTEAFF. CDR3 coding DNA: TGTGCCATCAGTGATGGTCGACAGGGAGGCACTGAAGCTTTCTTT.

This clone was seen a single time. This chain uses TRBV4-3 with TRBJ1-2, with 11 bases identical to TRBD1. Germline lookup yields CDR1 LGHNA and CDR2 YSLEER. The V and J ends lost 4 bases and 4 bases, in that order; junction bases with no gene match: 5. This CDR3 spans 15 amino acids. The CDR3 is CASSRTGGHPYGYTF. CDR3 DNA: TGCGCCAGCAGCCGGACAGGGGGCCACCCCTATGGCTACACCTTC.

CDR3 protein: CATSGHTRNQPQHF. DNA of the CDR3: TGTGCCACCAGTGGTCACACACGCAATCAGCCCCAGCATTTT. This chain connects TRBV24-1 to TRBJ1-5; D is ambiguous. CDR3 size: 14 residues. Trimming pared 5 bases from V and 2 bases from J, leaving 9 bases between. Germline V lookup: CDR1 KGHDR, CDR2 SFDVKD.

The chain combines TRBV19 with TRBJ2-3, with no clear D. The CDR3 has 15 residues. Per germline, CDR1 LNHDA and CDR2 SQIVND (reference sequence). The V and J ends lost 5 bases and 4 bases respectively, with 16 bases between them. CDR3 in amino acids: CASSFRRDISDTQYF. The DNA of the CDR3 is TGTGCCAGTAGTTTCCGCCGAGACATATCAGATACGCAGTATTTT.

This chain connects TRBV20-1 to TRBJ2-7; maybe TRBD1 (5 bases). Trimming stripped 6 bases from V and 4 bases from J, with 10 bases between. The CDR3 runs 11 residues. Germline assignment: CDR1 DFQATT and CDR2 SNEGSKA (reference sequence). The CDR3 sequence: CSADSGYEQYF. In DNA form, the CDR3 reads TGCAGTGCCGACAGTGGGTACGAGCAGTACTTC.

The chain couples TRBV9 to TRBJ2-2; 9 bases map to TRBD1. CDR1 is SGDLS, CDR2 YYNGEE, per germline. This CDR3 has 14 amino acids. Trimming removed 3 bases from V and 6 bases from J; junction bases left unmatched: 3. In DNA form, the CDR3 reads TGTGCCAGCAGCGCGGGACAGGGCTCCGGGGAGCTGTTTTTT. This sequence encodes CASSAGQGSGELFF.

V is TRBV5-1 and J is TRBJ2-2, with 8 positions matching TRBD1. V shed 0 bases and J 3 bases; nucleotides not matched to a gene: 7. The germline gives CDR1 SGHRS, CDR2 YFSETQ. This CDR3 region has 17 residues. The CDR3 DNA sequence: TGCGCCAGCAGCTTGGCCGGACAGGGCAGGGACACCGGGGAGCTGTTTTTT. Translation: CASSLAGQGRDTGELFF.

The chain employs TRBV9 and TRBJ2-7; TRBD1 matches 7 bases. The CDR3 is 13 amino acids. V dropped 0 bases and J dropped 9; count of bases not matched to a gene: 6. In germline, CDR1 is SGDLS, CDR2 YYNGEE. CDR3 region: CASSVAEGGWQYF. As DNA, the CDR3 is TGTGCCAGCAGCGTAGCAGAAGGGGGCTGGCAGTACTTC.